These 19 T cell receptor beta chains were sequenced from one sample in a study of cytotoxic CD8 clonotypes in ibrutinib-treated CLL. Sequenced by immunoSEQ multiplex PCR; TCRdb stores in-frame clones only, minus some. The table lists tens of thousands of clones, approximately 87% of them singletons. The sample here was PBMCs, taken after 24 months of ibrutinib treatment. These receptors all come from a human donor with chronic lymphocytic leukemia.

This chain connects TRBV27 to TRBJ1-1; no firm D call. CDR3 size: 15 residues. The germline gives CDR1 MNHEY, CDR2 SMNVEV (reference sequence). Trimming removed 2 bases at V and 2 bases at J, with 12 bases between. CDR3 nucleotides: TGTGCCAGCAGTTTAGCCTTCCACCCTAACACTGAAGCTTTCTTT. It encodes CASSLAFHPNTEAFF.

J is TRBJ2-1 and V is TRBV13; 13 nucleotides match TRBD2. Germline lookup yields CDR1 PRHDT and CDR2 FYEKMQ (reference sequence). Trimming cost V 5 bases and J 4 bases; bases outside gene matches: 17. The CDR3 is 20 residues long. The CDR3 DNA reads TGTGCCAGCAGCGCCAACCGACTAGCGGGAGGCAACCCCCTTTACAATGAGCAGTTCTTC. This gives the protein CASSANRLAGGNPLYNEQFF.

The chain links TRBV11-2 to TRBJ1-1; 8 bases match TRBD1. Per the germline V gene, CDR1 is SGHAT and CDR2 is FQNNGV. This CDR3 has 19 amino acids. The V gene end was trimmed by 6 bases and the J gene end by 1 base; junction bases not matched to a gene: 19. CDR3 region: CASRRLRKDRGEGNTEAFF. The CDR3 DNA reads TGTGCCAGCAGACGACTTCGCAAAGACAGGGGAGAAGGGAACACTGAAGCTTTCTTT.

The chain joins TRBV7-3 to TRBJ2-2; 8 bases line up with TRBD2. Germline lookup yields CDR1 SGHTA and CDR2 FQGTGA. The CDR3 contains 16 residues. J was trimmed by 0 bases and V by 5 bases; bases with no gene match: 5. Written as DNA, the CDR3 is TGTGCCAGCAGCCTTATAGCGGGACCGAACACCGGGGAGCTGTTTTTT. Translated: CASSLIAGPNTGELFF.

This sequence joins TRBV15 and TRBJ2-1; D possibly uses TRBD1 or TRBD2 (5 bases each). Germline CDR1 and CDR2: LNHNV and YYDKDF (reference sequence). The V and J ends lost 0 bases and 8 bases respectively, with 14 bases between them. CDR3 length: 15 amino acids. The CDR3, as DNA: TGTGCCACCAGCAGAGATCTAGCAGGGTTCGATGAGCAGTTCTTC. It codes for CATSRDLAGFDEQFF. The full variable domain, with the rest looked up from reference TRBV15 and TRBJ2-1, is DAMVIQNPRYQVTQFGKPVTLSCSQTLNHNVMYWYQQKSSQAPKLLFHYYDKDFNNEADTPDNFQSRRPNTSFCFLDIRSPGLGDTAMYLCATSRDLAGFDEQFFGPGTRLTVL.

This chain connects TRBV28 to TRBJ1-2; no firm D call. Trimming took 8 bases from V and 1 from J, leaving 11 bases between them. Germline values: CDR1 MDHEN, CDR2 SYDVKM. The CDR3 has 13 residues. The CDR3 bases are TGTGCCAGCTTATCCCGGGGTAACTATGGCTACACCTTC. Its protein product is CASLSRGNYGYTF.

The genes are TRBV5-1 and TRBJ2-5; possibly TRBD1 for D (6 bases). Trimming shortened V by 4 bases and J by 3 bases, and 7 bases separated the two germline ends. Germline CDR1 SGHRS, CDR2 YFSETQ. The CDR3 runs to 12 residues. The CDR3 reads CASSNREETQYF. The CDR3 coding sequence is TGCGCCAGCAGCAACAGGGAAGAGACCCAGTACTTC.

This chain connects TRBV7-6 to TRBJ1-2; D remains unclear. V lost 4 bases and J 5 bases, leaving 17 bases between the germline ends. CDR1 and CDR2 from the germline V gene are SGHVS and FNYEAQ. The CDR3 has 15 residues. DNA for the CDR3: TGTGCCAGCAGCTCCTTAGCCCTGGGCCCTTATGGCTACACCTTC. Translating it yields CASSSLALGPYGYTF.

The chain links TRBV10-3 to TRBJ2-3, with D tentatively TRBD1 (6 bases). CDR1 and CDR2 (germline): ENHRY, SYGVKD. The V gene lost 9 bases and the J gene lost 0 bases, with 10 bases spanning the gap. The length of the CDR3 is 13 residues. The CDR3 DNA is TGTGCCATTAAGACAGGAAGCACAGATACGCAGTATTTT. Amino acid sequence: CAIKTGSTDTQYF.

V and J are TRBV2 and TRBJ2-7; 7 nucleotides align to TRBD1. There are 14 residues in the CDR3. The germline CDR1 and CDR2 sequences are SNHLY and FYNNEI. The J segment lost 2 bases and the V segment lost 4 bases, leaving 5 bases of the junction unmatched. CDR3: CASSARQGTYEQYF. Here the CDR3 DNA reads TGTGCCAGCAGTGCACGACAGGGAACCTACGAGCAGTACTTC.

The chain employs TRBV5-1 and TRBJ2-7; no clear D. The germline gives CDR1 SGHRS, CDR2 YFSETQ. CDR3 length: 13 amino acids. The V end was cut by 0 bases, the J end by 3 bases, with 7 bases between. The CDR3, as DNA: TGCGCCAGCAGCTTGGAGGTCGTCTACGAGCAGTACTTC. Translating it yields CASSLEVVYEQYF.

The chain links TRBV30 to TRBJ1-5; D possibly corresponds to TRBD1 (5 bases). Deletions cut 3 bases from V and 5 bases from J, with 17 bases between. The CDR3 covers 15 residues. Germline CDR1 reads GTSNPN; CDR2 reads SVGIG (reference sequence). This chain's CDR3 is CAWRTATGPHQPQHF. CDR3 nucleotide sequence: TGTGCCTGGAGGACGGCCACAGGTCCCCATCAGCCCCAGCATTTT.

V usage is TRBV4-1 and J usage is TRBJ2-6; the D gene could be TRBD1 or TRBD2 (5 bases each). The V end lost 4 bases, the J end lost 4 bases, and 20 bases lay between the germline ends. Germline loops: CDR1 MGHRA, CDR2 YSYEKL. The CDR3 covers 18 residues. The CDR3 coding sequence is TGCGCCAGCAGCCCGGGACGCCAACGTAGTCACGGGGCCAACGTCCTGACTTTC. Translating it yields CASSPGRQRSHGANVLTF.

In its sample, this clone was seen a few times. The V call is TRBV2, the J call TRBJ2-2; D uncertain. V was trimmed by 2 bases and J by 5 bases, leaving 6 bases between them. Germline lookup yields CDR1 SNHLY and CDR2 FYNNEI. The CDR3 has 13 residues. In DNA, the CDR3 is TGTGCCAGCAGTGAACGGCAGACCGGGGAGCTGTTTTTT. This sequence encodes CASSERQTGELFF.

This clone has just one count. V and J are TRBV2 and TRBJ1-2, with a possible D match to TRBD1 (5 bases). Germline lookup yields CDR1 SNHLY and CDR2 FYNNEI. Trimming took 3 bases from V and 0 from J, leaving 8 bases between them. This CDR3 has 14 amino acids. The CDR3: CASSEGRANYGYTF. In nucleotides, the CDR3 is TGTGCCAGCAGTGAGGGGCGGGCTAACTATGGCTACACCTTC.

The V and J genes are TRBV10-3 and TRBJ2-7, with 7 nucleotides matching TRBD2. CDR1 ENHRY and CDR2 SYGVKD come from the germline V gene. V gave up 4 bases and J gave up 0 bases; unmatched junction bases: 3. The CDR3 spans 14 residues. CDR3 region: CAISAGGSSYEQYF. CDR3 sequence (DNA): TGTGCCATCAGTGCCGGCGGGAGCTCCTACGAGCAGTACTTC.

This clone was picked up one time. The chain combines TRBV5-1 with TRBJ2-7, with TRBD2 matching over 8 bases. The CDR3 has 15 residues. Germline-derived CDR1 and CDR2 are SGHRS and YFSETQ. V was clipped by 4 bases and J by 6 bases; unmatched bases: 12. The CDR3 DNA is TGCGCCAGCAGCCGCACGACTAGCGAAGCGGGCGAGCAGTACTTC. This codes for CASSRTTSEAGEQYF.

The J gene is TRBJ1-4, the V gene TRBV6-6, with D unresolved. Trimming took 5 bases from V and 7 from J, leaving 17 bases between them. The CDR3 has 15 residues. Germline V CDR1 and CDR2: MNHNY, SVGAGI (reference sequence). The CDR3 DNA reads as TGTGCCAGCAGTCCCTTGGGCAGATCGGCTGAAAAACTGTTTTTT. This sequence encodes CASSPLGRSAEKLFF.

This chain joins TRBV28 and TRBJ2-1; 11 bases map to TRBD2. The CDR3 runs to 15 residues. V lost 2 bases, J lost 3 bases, and 0 bases stayed unmatched. Germline values: CDR1 MDHEN, CDR2 SYDVKM. The CDR3 nucleotides read TGTGCCAGCAGTTTAGGACTAGCGGGCTACAATGAGCAGTTCTTC. Protein product: CASSLGLAGYNEQFF.